The next 29 T cell receptor beta chains were all read from a single sample in a study of blood T cell repertoires in COVID-19. Using immunoSEQ multiplex PCR, the repertoire was profiled, and TCRdb retains in-frame clones only, with some absent. The data contain roughly 99,000 clones, about 90% of them singletons. The sample was peripheral blood. Source of these receptors: a man aged 40-49 years with active or convalescent COVID-19.

The chain combines TRBV5-1 with TRBJ2-5; D is ambiguous. The CDR3 has 18 amino acids. The germline gives CDR1 SGHRS, CDR2 YFSETQ. V lost 1 base to trimming and J lost 2 bases, with 21 bases between them. DNA of the CDR3: TGCGCCAGCAGCTTGAATCTAGGCGCCCCCCTCCTTCAAGAGACCCAGTACTTC. Its protein product is CASSLNLGAPLLQETQYF. The variable domain in full, completed from reference TRBV5-1 and TRBJ2-5, reads KAGVTQTPRYLIKTRGQQVTLSCSPISGHRSVSWYQQTPGQGLQFLFEYFSETQRNKGNFPGRFSGRQFSNSRSEMNVSTLELGDSALYLCASSLNLGAPLLQETQYFGPGTRLLVL.

The J gene is TRBJ2-5, the V gene TRBV6-2 or TRBV6-3; 9 bases match TRBD2. Germline trimming cut 0 bases from V and 5 bases from J; bases unmatched to any gene: 7. The CDR3 runs to 16 residues. Germline lookup yields CDR1 MNHEY and CDR2 SVGEGT. CDR3 sequence (DNA): TGTGCCAGCAGTTACTCGAGTCTAGCGGGACTGGAGACCCAGTACTTC. This codes for CASSYSSLAGLETQYF.

The chain combines TRBV2 with TRBJ2-3; 9 nucleotides match TRBD1. Losses at the gene ends were 8 bases for V and 1 base for J; bases not matched to a gene: 7. The CDR3 is made up of 15 amino acids. Germline V gene lookup returns CDR1 SNHLY and CDR2 FYNNEI. The CDR3 sequence is CASCPRTGGTDTQYF. CDR3 bases: TGTGCCAGCTGCCCGAGGACAGGGGGCACAGATACGCAGTATTTT.

This clone was seen more than once but under ten times. This chain joins TRBV27 and TRBJ2-7, with D possibly being TRBD2 (6 bases). The CDR3 length is 13 residues. Trimming stripped 4 bases from V and 4 bases from J, with 11 bases between. Germline V gene sequence: CDR1 MNHEY, CDR2 SMNVEV (reference sequence). The DNA of the CDR3 is TGTGCCAGCAGTTGGGACTCCTCGTACGAGCAGTACTTC. It codes for CASSWDSSYEQYF.

This clone was seen just once. The chain has TRBV28 and TRBJ1-2; 7 nucleotides agree with TRBD1. This CDR3 is 12 amino acids long. Trimming took 6 bases from V and 4 from J; bases not matched to a gene: 2. CDR1 and CDR2 from the germline V gene are MDHEN and SYDVKM. The CDR3, as DNA: TGTGCCAGCAGAGGGACAGTCTATGGCTACACCTTC. It encodes CASRGTVYGYTF.

The rearrangement joins TRBV2 to TRBJ1-2, with D unresolved. The CDR3 length is 13 residues. The V end was cut by 2 bases, the J end by 4 bases, with 8 bases between. Germline loops: CDR1 SNHLY, CDR2 FYNNEI. CDR3: CASSESGSYGYTF. The CDR3 nucleotides are TGTGCCAGCAGTGAATCTGGGAGCTATGGCTACACCTTC.

The chain has TRBV6-1 and TRBJ1-5; TRBD1 matches 7 bases. J lost 1 base, V lost 3 bases, and 9 bases had no gene match. The CDR3 totals 17 residues. CDR1 and CDR2 (germline): MNHNS, SASEGT. Written as DNA, the CDR3 is TGTGCCAGCAGTGACCCCCTGACAGGGACGAGCAATCAGCCCCAGCATTTT. It encodes CASSDPLTGTSNQPQHF.

This chain connects TRBV5-4 to TRBJ2-1; D unresolved. The CDR3 consists of 15 residues. Germline CDR1 and CDR2: SGHNT and YYREEE (reference sequence). Trimming removed 0 bases at V and 13 bases at J, with 20 bases between. CDR3 sequence (DNA): TGTGCCAGCAGCTTGGAGATGTCGGTAGTCGGTATTCAGTTCTTC. Translated, it gives CASSLEMSVVGIQFF.

The chain recombines TRBV20-1 with TRBJ2-5; D is possibly TRBD1 (6 bases). The ends were cut back, 8 bases at V and 5 bases at J, with 9 bases in the middle. The CDR3 extends over 10 amino acids. CDR1 and CDR2 (germline): DFQATT, SNEGSKA (reference sequence). The chain's CDR3 is CSPQGETQYF. The CDR3 bases are TGCAGTCCTCAGGGGGAGACCCAGTACTTC.

The V gene is TRBV21-1, the J gene TRBJ2-2; the DNA was not compared with TRBD1, the D call given in the table. TRBV21-1 is marked as a pseudogene. CDR3 length: 17 amino acids. The CDR3 bases are TGTGCCAGCACCGAGCCCGACAGGGGCGGCTACACCGGGGAGCTGTTTTTT. Residues: CASTEPDRGGYTGELFF.

The rearrangement joins TRBV2 to TRBJ2-1; unclear D gene. Trimming took 8 bases from V and 4 from J, leaving 6 bases between them. This CDR3 region has 11 residues. CDR1 is SNHLY, CDR2 FYNNEI, per germline. The DNA of the CDR3 is TGTGCCAGCTCCCCGTACAATGAGCAGTTCTTC. Its protein product is CASSPYNEQFF.

This chain joins TRBV19 and TRBJ1-5; TRBD1 might be the D (6 bases). Trimming shortened V by 5 bases and J by 6 bases, and 20 bases separated the two germline ends. This CDR3 region has 16 residues. The germline V gene encodes CDR1 LNHDA and CDR2 SQIVND (reference sequence). The CDR3 nucleotides are TGTGCCAGTAGTCCCTGGGGGCACTTTGATACTCAGCCCCAGCATTTT. It is translated as CASSPWGHFDTQPQHF.

CDR3 in DNA: TGTGCCTGGAGTCACGGCCGGACTAGCGGCTACGAGCAGTACTTC. It codes for CAWSHGRTSGYEQYF. The chain recombines TRBV30 with TRBJ2-7; 10 bases fit TRBD2. The CDR3 extends over 15 amino acids. Germline trimming cut 2 bases from V and 3 bases from J; bases unmatched to any gene: 7. The germline V gene encodes CDR1 GTSNPN and CDR2 SVGIG (reference sequence). The variable domain in full, with the rest retrieved from reference TRBV30 and TRBJ2-7, is SQTIHQWPATLVQPVGSPLSLECTVEGTSNPNLYWYRQAAGRGLQLLFYSVGIGQISSEVPQNLSASRPQDRQFILSSKKLLLSDSGFYLCAWSHGRTSGYEQYFGPGTRLTVT.

The chain uses TRBV15 and TRBJ1-1; 7 bases are shared with TRBD1. This CDR3 has 15 residues. The ends lost 0 bases at V and 6 bases at J; junction bases unmatched: 7. The germline gives CDR1 LNHNV, CDR2 YYDKDF (reference sequence). CDR3 residues: CATSRDRGYGAEAFF. Written as DNA, the CDR3 is TGTGCCACCAGCAGAGACAGGGGGTATGGCGCTGAAGCTTTCTTT.

This clone was detected a few times. The V gene is TRBV30, the J gene TRBJ1-5; 8 positions match TRBD1. The germline CDR1 and CDR2 sequences are GTSNPN and SVGIG (reference sequence). The CDR3 runs to 14 residues. V lost 1 base, J lost 6 bases, and 5 bases stayed unmatched. CDR3 in amino acids: CAWSATGGGQPQHF. The CDR3 DNA sequence: TGTGCCTGGAGTGCTACAGGGGGAGGTCAGCCCCAGCATTTT.

The chain combines TRBV7-2 with TRBJ2-7; tentatively, D is TRBD1 (5 bases). In germline, CDR1 is SGHTA, CDR2 FQGNSA. Trimming took 1 base from V and 3 from J, leaving 10 bases between them. CDR3 size: 14 residues. The CDR3 coding sequence is TGTGCCAGCAGCTTAGTTGGGGCGGACTACGAGCAGTACTTC. This codes for CASSLVGADYEQYF.

V and J are TRBV7-8 and TRBJ1-2; D gene unclear. Germline V lookup: CDR1 SGHVS, CDR2 FQNEAQ. CDR3 length equals 17 residues. Trimming pared 5 bases from V and 0 bases from J, leaving 19 bases between. For the CDR3, the DNA is TGTGCCAGCAGCATAAGGACGGGGAGAAATGCTAACTATGGCTACACCTTC. Its translation: CASSIRTGRNANYGYTF.

The V and J genes are TRBV6-5 and TRBJ2-5; the D gene is possibly TRBD1 (5 bases). Trimming removed 2 bases at V and 5 bases at J, with 15 bases between. The germline gives CDR1 MNHEY, CDR2 SVGAGI. The CDR3 runs 15 residues. The CDR3 reads CASSYGPGYAETQYF. For the CDR3, the DNA is TGTGCCAGCAGTTACGGTCCAGGGTATGCGGAGACCCAGTACTTC.

This clone has just one count. This rearrangement joins TRBV19 to TRBJ2-2, with 10 bases matching TRBD2. CDR3 size: 15 residues. The V gene's germline CDR1 is LNHDA and CDR2 SQIVND (reference sequence). Trimming removed 3 bases from V and 8 bases from J; junction bases left unmatched: 6. In DNA form, the CDR3 reads TGTGCCAGTAGTATCCTAGCGGGAGCGGGTGGGGAGCTGTTTTTT. Its protein product is CASSILAGAGGELFF.

V and J are TRBV13 and TRBJ1-1; D possibly corresponds to TRBD1 (5 bases). CDR1 PRHDT and CDR2 FYEKMQ come from the germline V gene (reference sequence). This CDR3 contains 17 residues. V was trimmed by 5 bases and J by 1 base, leaving 20 bases between them. The CDR3 DNA is TGTGCCAGCAGCCCCTGGGGGGGTCTCGTACAGAACACTGAAGCTTTCTTT. Protein: CASSPWGGLVQNTEAFF.

The genes are TRBV7-7 and TRBJ2-5; 8 nucleotides match TRBD1. The germline V gene encodes CDR1 SSHAT and CDR2 FNYEAQ (reference sequence). The CDR3 extends over 16 amino acids. J lost 0 bases, V lost 2 bases, and 5 bases had no gene match. Here the CDR3 DNA reads TGTGCCAGCAGCTTAATAGGGACAGGCAACCAAGAGACCCAGTACTTC. Translated, it gives CASSLIGTGNQETQYF.

This clone rates as medium-sized. The chain combines TRBV5-4 with TRBJ2-7; 8 bases are shared with TRBD2. The V segment lost 0 bases and the J segment 4 bases; nucleotides outside the gene matches: 3. The CDR3 length is 14 residues. Per germline, CDR1 SGHNT and CDR2 YYREEE (reference sequence). CDR3 sequence: CASSLEREPYEQYF. As DNA, the CDR3 is TGTGCCAGCAGCTTGGAGCGGGAGCCTTACGAGCAGTACTTC.

This clone occurred once. The gene calls are TRBV7-2 and TRBJ2-1; 12 bases agree with TRBD2. Looked up from germline, CDR1 is SGHTA and CDR2 is FQGNSA. The CDR3 extends over 15 amino acids. V lost 5 bases to trimming and J lost 4 bases; unmatched junction nucleotides: 3. This CDR3 reads CASSRTSGEYNEQFF. The CDR3 DNA follows: TGTGCCAGCAGCAGGACTAGCGGGGAGTACAATGAGCAGTTCTTC. The variable domain in full, with the rest retrieved from reference TRBV7-2 and TRBJ2-1, is GAGVSQSPSNKVTEKGKDVELRCDPISGHTALYWYRQSLGQGLEFLIYFQGNSAPDKSGLPSDRFSAERTGGSVSTLTIQRTQQEDSAVYLCASSRTSGEYNEQFFGPGTRLTVL.

The chain uses TRBV7-8 and TRBJ1-3; unclear D gene. The CDR3 is 15 residues long. The germline V gene encodes CDR1 SGHVS and CDR2 FQNEAQ. The V end was cut by 1 base, the J end by 0 bases, with 7 bases between. CDR3 residues: CASSLVGNSGNTIYF. CDR3 nucleotide sequence: TGTGCCAGCAGCTTAGTTGGCAACTCTGGAAACACCATATATTTT.

The chain has TRBV28 and TRBJ1-5, with D tentatively TRBD1 (6 bases). The CDR3 has 14 amino acids. V lost 3 bases and J lost 6, with 12 bases in between. The germline V gene has CDR1 MDHEN and CDR2 SYDVKM. CDR3 loop: CASSLGGPAQPQHF. The CDR3 DNA reads as TGTGCCAGCAGTTTGGGGGGGCCTGCTCAGCCCCAGCATTTT.

V and J are TRBV4-1 and TRBJ2-7, with 8 bases lining up with TRBD2. After removal of 0 bases from V and 4 bases from J, the junction contained 11 bases not matched to a gene. Germline CDR1 is MGHRA and CDR2 is YSYEKL. The CDR3 has 17 amino acids. CDR3 loop: CASSQEGSLAGIYEQYF. As DNA, the CDR3 is TGCGCCAGCAGCCAAGAGGGAAGTCTAGCGGGCATTTACGAGCAGTACTTC.

The chain combines TRBV18 with TRBJ2-7; 7 bases map to TRBD2. Germline V CDR1 and CDR2: KGHSH, LQKENI. The CDR3 extends over 17 amino acids. The junction had 13 bases not matched to a gene; V was cut back by 1 base and J by 4 bases. CDR3 DNA: TGTGCCAGCTCACCACTCACTAGGGAGCGGGGAGATTACGAGCAGTACTTC. Its protein product is CASSPLTRERGDYEQYF.

This chain links TRBV18 with TRBJ1-3; 10 bases line up with TRBD1. CDR1 KGHSH and CDR2 LQKENI come from the germline V gene. The J segment lost 3 bases and the V segment lost 6 bases, leaving 20 bases of the junction unmatched. CDR3 length: 20 residues. For the CDR3, the DNA is TGTGCCAGCTCCCTCAGCGGGGACAGGGGACAAAGGGAAGATGGAAACACCATATATTTT. It yields the protein CASSLSGDRGQREDGNTIYF.

The V gene is TRBV5-4, the J gene TRBJ2-7; TRBD2 aligns across 9 bases. Germline V gene data show CDR1 as SGHNT and CDR2 as YYREEE (reference sequence). Losses at the gene ends were 0 bases for V and 6 bases for J; bases not matched to a gene: 19. The CDR3 is 19 amino acids. CDR3 residues: CASSLVGGGRALRALEQYF. In DNA, the CDR3 is TGTGCCAGCAGCTTGGTTGGAGGCGGGAGGGCCCTGAGGGCGCTCGAGCAGTACTTC.